The rows below give T cell receptor beta chains drawn from one sample of a study of T cells in Graves' hyperthyroidism and ophthalmopathy. Via MiXCR, TCRdb re-called the multiplex PCR reads, giving one row per CDR3 protein. The top ten clones hold roughly a sixth of a sample with 550,000 to 850,000 distinct CDR3 sequences, roughly 20% of them seen once. The sequenced sample consisted of blood. The receptor set was obtained from a woman aged 45-60 years with Graves' hyperthyroidism that later progressed to Graves' ophthalmopathy. Both conserved end residues are part of each CDR3. The D gene is left open where the match is weak. Clone size is stated in some rows and not others, as once, few, many or a class when expanded.

cdr3_length j_call d_call v_call clone_size cdr3_aa cdr3_nt
17 TRBJ2-5 TRBD2 TRBV4-1 few CASSQGGLAGVLETQYF TGCGCCAGCAGCCAAGGTGGCCTAGCGGGGGTTCTAGAGACCCAGTACTTC
12 TRBJ1-2 - TRBV28 few CASRAREYGYTF TGTGCCAGCAGAGCCCGAGAGTATGGCTACACCTTC
15 TRBJ2-1 TRBD1 TRBV18 - CASSPPGQGGDEQFF TGTGCCAGCTCCCCGCCGGGACAGGGAGGGGATGAGCAGTTCTTC
15 TRBJ2-1 - TRBV20-1 many CSARDGAGAYNEQFF TGCAGTGCTAGAGATGGGGCAGGAGCCTACAATGAGCAGTTCTTC
16 TRBJ2-2 TRBD1 TRBV12-5 few CASGLEAGGDTGELFF TGTGCTAGTGGTTTGGAGGCAGGGGGTGACACCGGGGAGCTGTTTTTT
14 TRBJ2-7 TRBD1 TRBV4-2 - CASSPNRGPDEQYF TGTGCCAGCAGCCCCAACAGGGGTCCCGACGAGCAGTACTTC
15 TRBJ1-1 TRBD1 TRBV2 many CARLGQGNMNTEAFF TGTGCCAGACTGGGACAGGGGAACATGAACACTGAAGCTTTCTTT
15 TRBJ2-5 - TRBV15 - CATSIQGRYQETQYF TGTGCCACCAGCATCCAGGGCAGGTACCAAGAGACCCAGTACTTC
16 TRBJ1-1 - TRBV10-1 many CASSEGWGIGNTEAFF TGCGCCAGCAGTGAGGGATGGGGGATCGGGAACACTGAAGCTTTCTTT
15 TRBJ1-2 TRBD1 TRBV9 - CASSVGWTGVYGYTF TGTGCCAGCAGCGTAGGTTGGACAGGGGTCTATGGCTACACCTTC
14 TRBJ2-5 TRBD2 TRBV20-1 - CSARLAGERETQYF TGCAGTGCTAGACTAGCGGGGGAGAGGGAGACCCAGTACTTC
19 TRBJ2-3 - TRBV14 - CASSQASGTRSYYTDTQYF TGTGCCAGCAGCCAAGCCTCCGGGACAAGAAGTTATTACACAGATACGCAGTATTTT
20 TRBJ2-3 TRBD1 TRBV6-1 many CASKGTVVFHRDRDGDTQYF TGTGCCAGCAAAGGGACGGTTGTTTTCCATCGGGACAGGGATGGGGATACGCAGTATTTT
16 TRBJ1-6 - TRBV6-4 - CASSYGSSIYNSPLHF TGTGCCAGCAGTTACGGCAGCTCCATCTATAATTCACCCCTCCACTTT
16 TRBJ2-3 TRBD2 TRBV27 - CASTLSGTRFTDTQYF TGTGCCAGCACCCTGTCGGGGACTAGGTTCACAGATACGCAGTATTTT
14 TRBJ2-3 TRBD1 TRBV7-9 many CASSPPDREDTQYF TGTGCCAGCAGCCCTCCCGACAGGGAAGATACGCAGTATTTT
12 TRBJ1-5 - TRBV20-1 - CSGGQGDQPQHF TGCAGCGGGGGGCAGGGCGATCAGCCCCAGCATTTT
17 TRBJ1-4 TRBD1 TRBV4-1 few CASSRLDRDPGNEKLFF TGCGCCAGCAGCCGTCTCGACAGGGATCCTGGTAATGAAAAACTGTTTTTT
15 TRBJ1-1 - TRBV5-4 few CASSFPQGKGTEAFF TGTGCCAGCAGCTTTCCCCAGGGGAAGGGCACTGAAGCTTTCTTT
14 TRBJ2-5 - TRBV5-1 many CASSLDNGQETQYF TGCGCCAGCAGCTTAGACAATGGCCAAGAGACCCAGTACTTC
14 TRBJ1-1 TRBD1 TRBV3-1 many CASSQDSDRGEAFF TGTGCCAGCAGCCAAGATTCAGACAGGGGGGAAGCTTTCTTT
15 TRBJ2-1 TRBD1 TRBV6-1 - CASSPPGTGVREQFF TGTGCCAGCAGCCCCCCCGGGACAGGGGTTCGGGAGCAGTTCTTC
13 TRBJ2-1 - TRBV20-1 once CSARENQSGPQFF TGCAGTGCTAGGGAAAACCAGTCCGGGCCGCAGTTCTTC
14 TRBJ2-1 - TRBV5-1 few CASSFSGYVAEQFF TGCGCCAGCAGCTTTTCAGGATATGTTGCTGAGCAGTTCTTC
13 TRBJ1-2 TRBD1 TRBV12-3/TRBV12-4 few CASSQGGYRGYTF TGTGCCAGCAGTCAGGGGGGGTATAGAGGCTACACCTTC
15 TRBJ1-4 - TRBV30 many CAWRSGAATNEKLFF TGTGCCTGGCGGAGCGGGGCAGCAACTAATGAAAAACTGTTTTTT
14 TRBJ1-4 - TRBV19 - CASSIMGANEKLFF TGTGCCAGTAGTATTATGGGAGCTAATGAAAAACTGTTTTTT
13 TRBJ1-1 - TRBV2 many CASSLTGYTEAFF TGTGCCAGCAGTTTAACAGGGTACACTGAAGCTTTCTTT
15 TRBJ2-2 TRBD2 TRBV12-5 few CASGLGLAGTGELFF TGTGCTAGTGGTTTAGGACTAGCGGGGACCGGGGAGCTGTTTTTT
16 TRBJ2-1 TRBD1 TRBV9 - CASSVGTGGAYNEQFF TGTGCCAGCAGCGTGGGGACAGGGGGGGCCTACAATGAGCAGTTCTTC
19 TRBJ2-4 TRBD2 TRBV13 - CASSLEGLAGGKGKNIQYF TGTGCCAGCAGCTTAGAAGGGCTAGCGGGAGGAAAAGGCAAAAACATTCAGTACTTC
16 TRBJ1-2 TRBD1 TRBV19 - CASSTLDRGKGYGYTF TGTGCCAGTAGTACCCTCGACAGGGGGAAAGGCTATGGCTACACCTTC
11 TRBJ2-1 - TRBV20-1 - CSARSGNEQFF TGCAGTGCTAGGTCGGGCAATGAGCAGTTCTTC
14 TRBJ2-3 - TRBV12-3/TRBV12-4 many CASSFKFLGDTQYF TGTGCCAGCAGTTTTAAGTTCCTAGGCGATACGCAGTATTTT
15 TRBJ1-1 TRBD1 TRBV3-1 many CASSQAGQGDTEAFF TGTGCCAGCAGCCAAGCGGGGCAGGGGGACACTGAAGCTTTCTTT
16 TRBJ2-2 - TRBV2 many CASSPGDLRNTGELFF TGTGCCAGCAGTCCGGGTGACCTGAGAAACACCGGGGAGCTGTTTTTT
16 TRBJ1-1 TRBD1 TRBV7-9 - CASSSSGTGDYTEAFF TGTGCCAGCAGCTCCTCCGGGACAGGGGATTACACTGAAGCTTTCTTT
16 TRBJ2-4 TRBD1 TRBV11-2 - CASSLYGTGGKNIQYF TGTGCCAGCAGCTTATACGGGACAGGGGGCAAAAACATTCAGTACTTC
17 TRBJ1-1 - TRBV11-2 many CASSLDHFSGALTEAFF TGTGCCAGCAGCTTAGATCATTTTTCAGGGGCACTCACTGAAGCTTTCTTT
16 TRBJ2-7 - TRBV9 few CASSVPEDRRIHEQYF TGTGCCAGCAGCGTACCCGAGGACAGAAGAATTCACGAGCAGTACTTC
16 TRBJ1-6 TRBD1 TRBV19 - CASRGDEGANNSPLHF TGTGCCAGTAGAGGGGACGAGGGGGCGAATAATTCACCCCTCCACTTT
17 TRBJ1-2 TRBD1 TRBV9 many CASSIRSGQGLNYGYTF TGTGCCAGCAGCATCCGTTCGGGACAGGGTCTTAACTATGGCTACACCTTC
15 TRBJ2-1 TRBD1 TRBV2 many CASSEVQGAYNEQFF TGTGCCAGCAGTGAAGTGCAGGGGGCTTACAATGAGCAGTTCTTC
15 TRBJ1-1 - TRBV29-1 - CSTDEDRGPNTEAFF TGCAGCACGGACGAGGACAGAGGACCTAACACTGAAGCTTTCTTT